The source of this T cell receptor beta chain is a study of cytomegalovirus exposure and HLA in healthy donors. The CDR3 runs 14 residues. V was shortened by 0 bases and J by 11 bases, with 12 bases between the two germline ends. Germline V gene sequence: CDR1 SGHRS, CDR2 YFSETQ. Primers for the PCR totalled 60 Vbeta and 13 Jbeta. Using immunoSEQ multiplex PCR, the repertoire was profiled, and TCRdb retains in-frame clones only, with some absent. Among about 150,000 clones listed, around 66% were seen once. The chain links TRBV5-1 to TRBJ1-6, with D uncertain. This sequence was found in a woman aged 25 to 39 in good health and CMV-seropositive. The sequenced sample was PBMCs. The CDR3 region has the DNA TGCGCCAGCAGCTTGGGGACCCGAGGGACACCCCTCCACTTT. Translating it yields CASSLGTRGTPLHF.